Detailed here is one T cell receptor beta chain. The same CDR3 arises from other DNA sequences in this sample as well. The data were taken from a study of blood T cell repertoires in COVID-19. Background on the study: Samples taken during acute and convalescent COVID-19 were collected in the United States, Italy and Spain.

With V trimmed by 4 bases and J by 2 bases, 2 bases remained unmatched. Germline V CDR1 and CDR2: SGHTA, FQGNSA. CDR3 length: 16 residues. TCRdb's table, derived via immunoSEQ multiplex PCR, lists solely in-frame clones and lacks some. The sample contains a few hundred thousand clones, over 65% of which appear only once. This TCR was recovered from an elderly woman with acute or convalescent COVID-19. V usage is TRBV7-2 and J usage is TRBJ2-5; TRBD2 agrees at 15 bases. Sequenced: peripheral blood. CDR3 coding DNA: TGTGCCAGCAGCTCGGGACTAGCGGGGGGTCAAGAGACCCAGTACTTC. Its translation is CASSSGLAGGQETQYF.